The present T cell receptor (beta chain) was sequenced within a study of patients and donors after allogeneic stem cell transplantation. TCRdb re-analysed the RT-PCR reads in MiXCR, keeping a single row per CDR3 protein. Among approximately 170,000 distinct CDR3 sequences listed, 30% were seen once. Sequenced sample: blood, either unsorted or a sorted T cell fraction (not recorded which). The TCR was taken from a human donor who was either an allogeneic HSCT recipient or a stem cell or donor lymphocyte infusion donor (not recorded which). It is not recorded whose cells these are; they may come from a transplant donor.

The CDR3 region has the DNA TGTGCCAGCAGCTTAGCATTCAGGGGGAACCCATCCTACGAGCAGTACTTC. The encoded protein is CASSLAFRGNPSYEQYF. The chain recombines TRBV7-6 with TRBJ2-7, with 7 bases matching TRBD1. The CDR3 has 17 amino acids. Per germline, CDR1 SGHVS and CDR2 FNYEAQ. V was pared by 0 bases and J by 1 base, with 9 bases of the junction left unmatched.